This T cell receptor (beta chain) was identified in a study of CD8 T cells in ankylosing spondylitis (TCRdb year 2017). A note on the overall study: The study set out to find disease-linked TCR variants by profiling T cell receptor beta repertoires in ankylosing spondylitis patients and healthy donors. In total, the full study cohort was made up of over a hundred healthy donors and 20 to 25 ankylosing spondylitis patients. Peripheral blood samples were taken, and synovial fluid was additionally collected from ankylosing spondylitis patients. Study-level results and caveats: Significant enrichment of the disease-linked clones was reported in matched synovial fluid samples from ankylosing spondylitis patients. The disease-linked clones showed a CD8+ phenotype and occurred at relatively low frequencies in peripheral blood. A TCR beta motif made up of fewer than 10 highly homologous amino acid variants appeared to be characteristic of blood from ankylosing spondylitis patients. Some of the motif variants had been reported before in the synovial fluid and blood of reactive arthritis patients, a finding that suggests common disease-initiation mechanisms.

The CDR3, cysteine through phenylalanine, is 13 amino acids long. The retained sequence is limited to the CDR3, 39 bases, with the frame set at the first base. Via the germline V gene (reference sequence), CDR1 is DFQATT and CDR2 SNEGSKA. Trimming accounts for 3 bases at V and 6 bases at J, while the number of junction bases matched to no gene is 5. With respect to this clonotype: This clone's antigen is unknown. No clone much larger than this one lies a single base away; base qualities are absent.

Sequencing took place on an Illumina HiSeq 2500. Quantitative 5'-RACE with molecular barcodes was used to prepare TCR beta libraries. In the authors' own workflow: A new computational method, built on a probabilistic model of VDJ rearrangement, was used to identify disease-linked TCR variants. TCRdb ran its own pipeline on the public reads, namely fastp trimming at Q25 and MiXCR clone calling, and kept in-frame beta chains. Every distinct CDR3 protein forms one entry, paired with its most common genes and DNA. TCRdb, rather than the study authors, made the V and J calls. This sample has a few hundred thousand distinct CDR3 sequences in its table, and 15% to 20% of those were observed once. Jointly, the top ten make up over 1% of the sample.

Sequenced sample: blood, either unsorted or a sorted T cell fraction (not recorded which). The receptor was derived from a male donor with ankylosing spondylitis. The chain employs TRBV20-1 and TRBJ2-5; 9 middle bases align to TRBD2. The sequenced DNA is TGCAGTGCTAGCGGCCTAGCGGGACAGACCCAGTACTTC. The translation is CSASGLAGQTQYF.